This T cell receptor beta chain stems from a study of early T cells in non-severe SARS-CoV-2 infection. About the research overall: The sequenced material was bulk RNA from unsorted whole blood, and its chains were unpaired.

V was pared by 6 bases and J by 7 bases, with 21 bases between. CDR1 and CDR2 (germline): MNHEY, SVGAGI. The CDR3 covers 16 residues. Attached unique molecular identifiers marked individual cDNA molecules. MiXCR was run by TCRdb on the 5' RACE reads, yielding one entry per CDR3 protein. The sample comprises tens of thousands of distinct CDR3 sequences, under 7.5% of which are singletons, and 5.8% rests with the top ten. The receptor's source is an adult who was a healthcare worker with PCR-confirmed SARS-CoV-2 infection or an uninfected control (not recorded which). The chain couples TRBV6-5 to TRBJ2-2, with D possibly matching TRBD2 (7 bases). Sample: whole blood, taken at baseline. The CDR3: CASRTPGGQRIGELFF. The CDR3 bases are TGTGCCAGCAGGACGCCGGGGGGCCAACGCATCGGGGAGCTGTTTTTT.